This TCR beta chain was recovered during a study of T cells in Graves' hyperthyroidism and ophthalmopathy. Study-wide results and caveats: Most thyroid clonotypes expanded above 0.001 appeared in blood too.

The CDR3 regions of TCR beta were amplified from RNA transcripts. HTBI primers were employed in a first-round RT-PCR of the TCR CDR3. TCRdb redid the calling of the multiplex PCR reads with MiXCR, one entry per CDR3 protein. In the table there are some 510,000 distinct CDR3 sequences, more than 45% of which are singletons. CDR3 length: 12 residues. V lost 5 bases and J 14 bases, leaving 13 bases between the germline ends. To note about this clonotype: The antigen remains unidentified.

The source material was peripheral blood or thyroid tissue (not recorded which). The TCR comes from a woman aged 18-29 years with Graves' hyperthyroidism. This chain joins TRBV12-3 or TRBV12-4 and TRBJ1-6, with D unresolved. CDR3 bases: TGTGCCAGCAGTGCCCAAAGCTCCACCCTCCACTTT. It specifies CASSAQSSTLHF.